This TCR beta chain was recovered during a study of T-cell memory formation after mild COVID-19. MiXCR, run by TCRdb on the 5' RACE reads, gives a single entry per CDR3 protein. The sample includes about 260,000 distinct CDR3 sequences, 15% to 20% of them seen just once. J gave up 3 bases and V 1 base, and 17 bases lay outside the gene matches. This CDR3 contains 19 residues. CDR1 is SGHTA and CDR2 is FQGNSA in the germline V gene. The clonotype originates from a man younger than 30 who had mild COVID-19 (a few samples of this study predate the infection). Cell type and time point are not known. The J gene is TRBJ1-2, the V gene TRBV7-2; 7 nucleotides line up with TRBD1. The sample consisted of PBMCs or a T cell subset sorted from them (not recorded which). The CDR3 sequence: CASSLVSGGTTSAYYGYTF. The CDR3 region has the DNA TGTGCCAGCAGCTTAGTGTCAGGGGGAACAACCAGCGCCTACTATGGCTACACCTTC.